Sequencing of this T cell receptor (beta chain) was carried out in a study of STAT3 mutations in large granular lymphocyte leukemia (dated by TCRdb to about 2019). Background on the whole study: In roughly half of the longitudinally sequenced T-LGLL patients, canonical activating STAT3 mutations were detected. Over half of the T-LGLL patients were given one or more immunosuppressive therapy regimens, and 40% to 50% of those treated had a hematologic response. From an initial cohort of 200 to 250 LGL patients, roughly 20 representative T-LGLL cases were chosen for longitudinal sequencing of TCRbeta and STAT3. Patients were sequenced at 4 time points on average, with the number of samplings per patient ranging from 2 to 8. To reconstruct clonal hierarchy and dynamics, serial deep sequencing of TCRbeta CDR3 and STAT3 was performed in patients with T-cell large granular lymphocyte leukemia. As controls within the study, a couple of patients with natural killer LGL leukemia were also sequenced longitudinally.

The same DNA, extracted from blood mononuclear cells, served for both TCR sequencing and STAT3 sequencing. TCRbeta libraries were sequenced on an Illumina MiSeq, and an average of about 41,000 productive templates per sample was obtained. Using multiplex PCR amplification, the immunoSEQ assay generated the TCRbeta CDR3 libraries. The study's processing was this. Repertoire diversity was calculated as previously defined, and values close to 0 indicated extremely monoclonal samples. Here the immuneACCESS table is served through TCRdb, limited to in-frame sequences with V and J called. Missing clones are a known gap in these copies; in checked studies unresolved V genes cover under half, and the rest lacks a known reason. V and J calls plus clone size are reproduced from that table; the DNA served to infer D and trimming. The sample table shows roughly 31,000 clones, and about 83% are seen once. The top ten constitute approximately 30% of the sample.

Including cysteine and phenylalanine, the CDR3 has 14 amino acids. The DNA shown is the 42-base CDR3, in frame from base 1. CDR1 SGHRS and CDR2 YFSETQ were looked up in the germline V gene. V trim: 4 bases; J trim: 8 bases; unmatched bases: 11. On this clone itself: The target of this receptor is not known. Base qualities are not at hand, and no much larger clone is one base apart.

The investigation overall reported the following: The burden of the dominant TCR clone was higher than the STAT3 mutant burden in several patients, which suggests that the STAT3 mutation arose secondarily inside a clone that had already expanded. TCR clonotype switching after therapy was seen in about 30% of the 18 patients, with all newly emerging clones being STAT3 wild type. Since codominant clonotypes persisted in some patients, a small but highly pathogenic clone may have gone undetected. At least one immunodominant TCRbeta clonotype was identified in every T-LGLL patient, and multiple immunodominant subclonotypes were identified in about half of the T-LGLL patients. Linking therapy response to changes in TCR clonal burden was complicated by variable intervals between samplings and by differing treatment regimens. Because no samples were available when a clone first appeared, clonal expansion had to be inferred from samplings taken at other points.

This sequence uses TRBV5-1 and TRBJ1-2, with 7 bases matching TRBD1. The source is a woman aged 45-60 years with T-cell large granular lymphocyte leukemia. Some clones in this sample may be carry-over from other donors' samples. The age is the age at diagnosis. What was sequenced was peripheral blood mononuclear cells. The CDR3 region has the sequence CASSRDSLLEGYTF. In nucleotide form, the sequence is TGCGCCAGCAGCCGGGACAGCCTCTTGGAGGGCTACACCTTC.